What follows are 21 T cell receptor beta chains derived from one specimen sequenced in a study of cytomegalovirus exposure and HLA in healthy donors. Primers: 60 Vbeta forward and 13 Jbeta reverse. Generated by immunoSEQ multiplex PCR, the TCRdb table keeps only in-frame clones and is missing some. The top ten clones hold around 4.5% of a sample with under 200,000 clones, 55% to 80% of them seen once. The source material was PBMCs. Every receptor here comes from a woman aged 18-29 years in good health and CMV-seropositive.

The chain carries TRBV9 and TRBJ2-1; 10 nucleotides agree with TRBD1. J gave up 7 bases and V 0 bases, and 1 base lay outside the gene matches. Germline V gene sequence: CDR1 SGDLS, CDR2 YYNGEE. The CDR3 consists of 14 residues. CDR3 DNA sequence: TGTGCCAGCAGCGTAGGGACAGGGGGGAATGAGCAGTTCTTC. Protein product: CASSVGTGGNEQFF.

The CDR3 spells CASSDSPQGNTIYF. The CDR3 DNA reads TGTGCCAGCAGCGACAGCCCTCAAGGGAACACCATATATTTT. V and J are TRBV7-2 and TRBJ1-3; D possibly corresponds to TRBD1 (5 bases). CDR1 and CDR2 from the germline V gene are SGHTA and FQGNSA. V was cut by 5 bases and J by 7 bases, with 15 bases left in between. CDR3 length equals 14 residues. The full variable domain, rest sourced from reference TRBV7-2 and TRBJ1-3, is GAGVSQSPSNKVTEKGKDVELRCDPISGHTALYWYRQSLGQGLEFLIYFQGNSAPDKSGLPSDRFSAERTGGSVSTLTIQRTQQEDSAVYLCASSDSPQGNTIYFGEGSWLTVV.

The chain recombines TRBV29-1 with TRBJ2-1; maybe TRBD1 (6 bases). Germline V lookup: CDR1 SQVTM, CDR2 ANQGSEA. CDR3 length equals 19 residues. The germline V and J ends were trimmed by 5 bases and 3 bases, with 29 bases remaining between them. CDR3 nucleotides: TGCAGCGTTTCCGGGACACCCGGTTTGTCGGGTCGGAACTACAATGAGCAGTTCTTC. Translating gives CSVSGTPGLSGRNYNEQFF.

The chain uses TRBV27 and TRBJ2-5; TRBD2 agrees at 9 bases. The J call may not be correct, given that the DNA end is closer to TRBJ2-7. Germline CDR1 reads MNHEY; CDR2 reads SMNVEV (reference sequence). This CDR3 contains 15 residues. CDR3 bases: TGTGCCAGCAGTTTCTTTAGCGGGAGCCTCTACGAGCAGTACTTC. Its translation: CASSFFSGSLYEQYF.

The chain carries TRBV19 and TRBJ2-5, with 9 bases identical to TRBD1. Judging by the DNA end, TRBJ2-7 fits better; the J call may be wrong. The germline V gene encodes CDR1 LNHDA and CDR2 SQIVND (reference sequence). The CDR3 covers 16 residues. The CDR3 DNA follows: TGTGCCAGTAACAGGGGGCCTCAAGGGGACTCCTACGAGCAGTACTTC. Translation gives CASNRGPQGDSYEQYF.

The chain is built from TRBV6-5 and TRBJ1-6; tentatively, D is TRBD1 (6 bases). The CDR3 covers 16 residues. Trimming removed 0 bases from V and 10 bases from J, with 16 bases in between. Germline assignment: CDR1 MNHEY and CDR2 SVGAGI. CDR3 bases: TGTGCCAGCAGTTACTCAGCGGGGGCGATAATATCACCCCTCCACTTT. Protein product: CASSYSAGAIISPLHF.

Notes on this clone: At the DNA level, this CDR3 is encoded by other sequences in the same sample as well. The rearrangement links TRBV27 to TRBJ2-7; D gene uncertain. Trimming pared 4 bases from V and 2 bases from J, leaving 3 bases between. The CDR3 is made up of 11 amino acids. Germline CDR1 is MNHEY and CDR2 is SMNVEV (reference sequence). CDR3 DNA: TGTGCCAGCAGTTCCACCTACGAGCAGTACTTC. Protein sequence: CASSSTYEQYF.

The chain couples TRBV10-3 to TRBJ2-7; TRBD1 matches at 9 bases. Germline assignment: CDR1 ENHRY and CDR2 SYGVKD. This CDR3 is built from 18 residues. The ends lost 2 bases at V and 6 bases at J; junction bases unmatched: 17. The CDR3 nucleotides are TGTGCCATCAGTGAGAGGACAGGGGCCCCCTTGCTGGTCGGCGAGCAGTACTTC. Its translation is CAISERTGAPLLVGEQYF.

CDR3 amino acids: CASSSQGAQETQYF. The CDR3 nucleotides read TGCGCCAGCAGCTCCCAGGGGGCACAAGAGACCCAGTACTTC. The chain links TRBV5-1 to TRBJ2-5; 8 bases fit TRBD1. Trimming cost V 3 bases and J 2 bases; bases outside gene matches: 3. The CDR3 is made up of 14 amino acids. Germline V gene data show CDR1 as SGHRS and CDR2 as YFSETQ.

This sequence joins TRBV7-2 and TRBJ1-1; D unresolved. Germline lookup yields CDR1 SGHTA and CDR2 FQGNSA. V was clipped by 5 bases and J by 2 bases, with 6 bases between them. The CDR3 is made up of 12 amino acids. The CDR3 reads CASSLFNTEAFF. The CDR3 bases are TGTGCCAGCAGCCTCTTTAACACTGAAGCTTTCTTT. Supplemented by reference TRBV7-2 and TRBJ1-1, the full variable domain reads GAGVSQSPSNKVTEKGKDVELRCDPISGHTALYWYRQSLGQGLEFLIYFQGNSAPDKSGLPSDRFSAERTGGSVSTLTIQRTQQEDSAVYLCASSLFNTEAFFGQGTRLTVV.

The chain joins TRBV6-1 to TRBJ1-4; 8 nucleotides match TRBD1. V lost 4 bases to trimming and J lost 8 bases; unmatched junction nucleotides: 3. CDR3 length equals 13 residues. In germline, CDR1 is MNHNS, CDR2 SASEGT. This CDR3 is CASSVTGEEKLFF. CDR3 bases: TGTGCCAGCAGTGTGACAGGGGAGGAAAAACTGTTTTTT.

The DNA of the CDR3 is TGTGCCAGCAGGGAGACCGGGGTAAATCAGCCCCAGCATTTT. Translation gives CASRETGVNQPQHF. The chain joins TRBV2 to TRBJ1-5; no definite D call. CDR1 is SNHLY and CDR2 is FYNNEI in the germline V gene. Trimming removed 6 bases at V and 4 bases at J, with 13 bases between. The CDR3 runs 14 residues.

The J gene is TRBJ1-2, the V gene TRBV18; D might be TRBD1 (5 bases). The CDR3 has 13 amino acids. CDR1 is KGHSH, CDR2 LQKENI, per germline. V was clipped by 5 bases and J by 2 bases, with 9 bases between them. CDR3 residues: CASSSTENYGYTF. The CDR3 region has the DNA TGTGCCAGCTCATCGACAGAAAACTATGGCTACACCTTC.

V gene TRBV18 combines with J gene TRBJ2-1; 7 bases map to TRBD1. The CDR3 contains 15 residues. Losses at the gene ends were 2 bases for V and 5 bases for J; bases not matched to a gene: 6. Per the germline V gene, CDR1 is KGHSH and CDR2 is LQKENI. CDR3 region: CASSPVRGPDNEQFF. The DNA for the CDR3 is TGTGCCAGCTCACCAGTAAGGGGGCCCGACAATGAGCAGTTCTTC.

The chain combines TRBV18 with TRBJ2-2; perhaps TRBD2 as D (6 bases). CDR1 and CDR2 (germline): KGHSH, LQKENI. With 3 bases removed from V and 5 bases from J, the gap between germline ends came to 16 bases. CDR3 length: 16 residues. The CDR3 reads CASSPLGRGGTGELFF. CDR3 coding DNA: TGTGCCAGCTCACCCCTAGGCCGGGGAGGTACCGGGGAGCTGTTTTTT.

This chain joins TRBV19 and TRBJ1-5; 9 bases are shared with TRBD1. The ends lost 8 bases at V and 3 bases at J; junction bases unmatched: 2. The germline V gene has CDR1 LNHDA and CDR2 SQIVND (reference sequence). This CDR3 is 13 amino acids long. In nucleotides, the CDR3 is TGTGCCAGTGACAGGGGGACCAATCAGCCCCAGCATTTT. It yields the protein CASDRGTNQPQHF.

This clone showed up just a few times. A junction end diverges from the germline sequence, so it may reflect a read error. The genes are TRBV7-9 and TRBJ1-1; weak D call: TRBD1 (5 bases). The germline gives CDR1 SEHNR, CDR2 FQNEAQ (reference sequence). This CDR3 is 15 amino acids long. CDR3 amino acids: CSSSSSLGPNTEAFF. The CDR3 coding sequence is TGTTCCAGCAGCTCATCTCTGGGGCCGAACACTGAAGCTTTCTTT.

This chain links TRBV25-1 with TRBJ1-1; the D is unclear. CDR1 MGHDK and CDR2 SYGVNS come from the germline V gene. This CDR3 has 12 residues. The germline V and J ends were trimmed by 1 base and 3 bases, with 3 bases remaining between them. The CDR3 region has the DNA TGTGCCAGCAGTGAATCCTACACTGAAGCTTTCTTT. Protein product: CASSESYTEAFF.

This clone was found a few times. The rearrangement joins TRBV6-5 to TRBJ1-5; D is unresolved. The CDR3 totals 15 residues. The germline CDR1 and CDR2 sequences are MNHEY and SVGAGI. V shed 4 bases and J shed 3 bases, with 13 bases lying between them. CDR3 protein: CASSSTAYFNQPQHF. CDR3 sequence (DNA): TGTGCCAGCAGTTCTACAGCATATTTCAATCAGCCCCAGCATTTT.

This clone was picked up a small number of times. V usage is TRBV6-5 and J usage is TRBJ2-3, with 7 bases matching TRBD1. The CDR3 is 15 residues long. V gave up 7 bases and J gave up 0 bases; unmatched junction bases: 7. The germline CDR1 and CDR2 sequences are MNHEY and SVGAGI. CDR3 region: CASMRTGTSTDTQYF. DNA for the CDR3: TGTGCCAGCATGAGGACAGGTACTAGCACAGATACGCAGTATTTT.

This clone was counted only a few times. The chain employs TRBV18 and TRBJ2-3; maybe TRBD1 (6 bases). CDR3 length: 15 residues. The V and J ends lost 1 base and 2 bases respectively, with 10 bases between them. Germline CDR1 is KGHSH and CDR2 is LQKENI. CDR3 sequence (DNA): TGTGCCAGCTCACCACGAGCAGGGGACACAGATACGCAGTATTTT. Protein: CASSPRAGDTDTQYF.